These T cell receptor beta chains were read from a single sample in a study of blood T cell repertoires in COVID-19. Sequencing was performed with immunoSEQ multiplex PCR; in TCRdb, only in-frame clones are kept and a portion is missing. Of 200,000 or so clones in the sample, about 80% were seen once. The sample taken for sequencing was PBMCs or T cells enriched from blood (not recorded which). The source is a man aged 35 to 55 who had recovered from COVID-19. CDR3s include the opening cysteine and the closing phenylalanine or tryptophan. The D gene is left open where the match is weak. A clone size is listed for some rows: how often the clone was seen (once, few, many), or a class if it is expanded.

size: -
V: TRBV4-1
J: TRBJ1-3
D: -
DNA: TGCGCCAGCAGCCAATCGTTGGGGGCAGTATCCAGAAACACCATATATTTT
CDR3: CASSQSLGAVSRNTIYF

size: -
V: TRBV18
J: TRBJ1-5
D: -
DNA: TGTGCCAGCTCACCAGACGGGGGTTATCAGCCCCAGCATTTT
CDR3: CASSPDGGYQPQHF

size: -
V: TRBV28
J: TRBJ2-1
D: -
DNA: TGTGCCAGCAGTTTATACGGAAAGTTGGAGGAGCAGTTCTTC
CDR3: CASSLYGKLEEQFF

size: -
V: TRBV9
J: TRBJ1-2
D: -
DNA: TGTGCCAGCAGCGTAGGGGCTGGGTATGGCTACACCTTC
CDR3: CASSVGAGYGYTF

size: -
V: TRBV6-2/TRBV6-3
J: TRBJ2-1
D: TRBD2
DNA: TGTGCCAGCAGTTACTTAAAATATCATAGCGGGGGTGTGTCCTACAATGAGCAGTTCTTC
CDR3: CASSYLKYHSGGVSYNEQFF

size: -
V: TRBV4-3
J: TRBJ1-2
D: TRBD1
DNA: TGCGCCAGCAGCGGACAGGGGGCGGCAAGTGGCTACACCTTC
CDR3: CASSGQGAASGYTF

size: few
V: TRBV9
J: TRBJ2-7
D: -
DNA: TGTGCCAGCAGCGTATCAGGGGTTGGCGAGCAGTACTTC
CDR3: CASSVSGVGEQYF

size: -
V: TRBV7-9
J: TRBJ2-1
D: TRBD2
DNA: TGTGCCAGCAGCTTTTTCCTAAGCGGGGGGGCACATGAGCAGTTCTTC
CDR3: CASSFFLSGGAHEQFF

size: -
V: TRBV4-1
J: TRBJ1-2
D: TRBD1
DNA: TGCGCCAGCAGCCAAGATATAATAGGACAGGGCTATGGCTACACCTTC
CDR3: CASSQDIIGQGYGYTF

size: -
V: TRBV9
J: TRBJ1-1
D: TRBD1
DNA: TGTGCCAGCAGCGTAGACAGGGGAACTGAAGCTTTCTTT
CDR3: CASSVDRGTEAFF

size: once
V: TRBV12-5
J: TRBJ1-2
D: TRBD1
DNA: TGTGCTAGTGGTCCAACGACAGGGGGCGGGGGTAACTATGGCTACACCTTC
CDR3: CASGPTTGGGGNYGYTF

size: -
V: TRBV5-1
J: TRBJ2-2
D: -
DNA: TGCGCCAGCAGCTTGGAGCGAACCGGGGAGCTGTTTTTT
CDR3: CASSLERTGELFF

size: few
V: TRBV6-1
J: TRBJ2-6
D: TRBD1
DNA: TGTGCCAGCAGTGAACCCGACAGGGGTCCCTCTGGGGCCAACGTCCTGACTTTC
CDR3: CASSEPDRGPSGANVLTF

size: -
V: TRBV3-1/TRBV3-2
J: TRBJ1-2
D: TRBD1
DNA: TGTGCCAGCAGCCAAGTGACAGGGTTAGGGCAGGGGGGCTACACCTTC
CDR3: CASSQVTGLGQGGYTF

size: once
V: TRBV6-6
J: TRBJ2-1
D: TRBD2
DNA: TGTGCCAGCAGCCCCATAGCGGGCAAATCCTACAATGAGCAGTTCTTC
CDR3: CASSPIAGKSYNEQFF

size: -
V: TRBV4-1
J: TRBJ1-5
D: TRBD1
DNA: TGCGCCAGCAGCCAAGTTTGGGACAGGGGAAACCAGCCCCAGCATTTT
CDR3: CASSQVWDRGNQPQHF

size: -
V: TRBV27
J: TRBJ2-1
D: TRBD2
DNA: TGTGCCAGCAGTTTTCCGGGGGGACGTTCAGATGAGCAGTTCTTC
CDR3: CASSFPGGRSDEQFF

size: -
V: TRBV15
J: TRBJ1-6
D: TRBD1
DNA: TGTGCCACCAGAAGGACAGGGACCAATTCACCCCTCCACTTT
CDR3: CATRRTGTNSPLHF

size: -
V: TRBV7-9
J: TRBJ1-2
D: TRBD1
DNA: TGTGCCAGCAGCCCCGCGGACAGGGCTGGCTACACCTTC
CDR3: CASSPADRAGYTF

size: -
V: TRBV20-1
J: TRBJ2-3
D: -
DNA: TGCAGTGCTAGTTCAATTTTGGGCTACACAGATACGCAGTATTTT
CDR3: CSASSILGYTDTQYF

size: -
V: TRBV5-4
J: TRBJ1-2
D: -
DNA: TGTGCCAGCACCCCTCGGGGGGGGAATGCTGGCTACACCTTC
CDR3: CASTPRGGNAGYTF

size: -
V: TRBV4-2
J: TRBJ2-5
D: TRBD1
DNA: TGTGCCAGCAGCCGACTCACAGGGGGCGAAGAGACCCAGTACTTC
CDR3: CASSRLTGGEETQYF

size: -
V: TRBV27
J: TRBJ1-5
D: -
DNA: TGTGCCAGCAGTCCCCAAAATAGCAATCAGCCCCAGCATTTT
CDR3: CASSPQNSNQPQHF

size: -
V: TRBV5-8
J: TRBJ1-3
D: -
DNA: TGTGCCAGCAGCCAGAGGGGAAACACCATATATTTT
CDR3: CASSQRGNTIYF

size: -
V: TRBV27
J: TRBJ2-7
D: TRBD1
DNA: TGTGCCAGCAGTGACTCCGGGACAGATCCCTACGAGCAGTACTTC
CDR3: CASSDSGTDPYEQYF

size: -
V: TRBV20-1
J: TRBJ2-5
D: TRBD2
DNA: TGCAGTGCTAGTTTCGAGCGGGGGGCCGGGGAGACCCAGTACTTC
CDR3: CSASFERGAGETQYF

size: -
V: TRBV4-3
J: TRBJ1-1
D: -
DNA: TGCGCCAGCAGCCAAGATAGGGGTGATAGGGGCGCTGAAGCTTTCTTT
CDR3: CASSQDRGDRGAEAFF

size: -
V: TRBV6-2/TRBV6-3
J: TRBJ2-1
D: TRBD1
DNA: TGTGCCAGCAGTTACGTGGGGACAGGGCTGTTCTTC
CDR3: CASSYVGTGLFF

size: -
V: TRBV11-2
J: TRBJ2-5
D: -
DNA: TGTGCCAGCAGAAGACCCGGGACTCCTAGGGAGACCCAGTACTTC
CDR3: CASRRPGTPRETQYF

size: -
V: TRBV6-1
J: TRBJ1-5
D: TRBD1
DNA: TGTGCCAGCAGAGAAAGAGGGGGCAGCAGCAATCAGCCCCAGCATTTT
CDR3: CASRERGGSSNQPQHF

size: -
V: TRBV5-8
J: TRBJ2-3
D: -
DNA: TGTGCCAGCAGCCCTACAGGTGTTATCGGTTCAGATACGCAGTATTTT
CDR3: CASSPTGVIGSDTQYF

size: once
V: TRBV29-1
J: TRBJ1-1
D: -
DNA: TGCAGCGTTGAAGTACAGACAGATGAAGCTTTCTTT
CDR3: CSVEVQTDEAFF

size: -
V: TRBV10-3
J: TRBJ1-6
D: -
DNA: TGTGCCATCAGTGAGTCGAGGGATAATTCACCCCTCCACTTT
CDR3: CAISESRDNSPLHF

size: -
V: TRBV25-1
J: TRBJ1-4
D: -
DNA: TGTGCCAGCAGTGAAGGAGGGTGGGGAAAACTGTTTTTT
CDR3: CASSEGGWGKLFF

size: once
V: TRBV28
J: TRBJ1-5
D: -
DNA: TGTGCCAGCAGTGCTAGGCAGCCCCAGCATTTT
CDR3: CASSARQPQHF

size: -
V: TRBV14
J: TRBJ1-6
D: -
DNA: TGTGCCAGCAGCCAGGGTCTAGGCTCACCCCTCCACTTT
CDR3: CASSQGLGSPLHF

size: -
V: TRBV5-5
J: TRBJ2-7
D: TRBD2
DNA: TGTGCCAGCAGTCGCGAGCGGGGATTTTACGAGCAGTACTTC
CDR3: CASSRERGFYEQYF